Following are 7 T cell receptor beta chains from one sample sequenced in a study of blood T cell repertoires in COVID-19. TCRdb keeps only in-frame clones here, not all; method: immunoSEQ multiplex PCR. The repertoire holds over 65,000 clones, 85% to 90% seen once, with 4% to 5.5% in the top ten. What was sequenced was peripheral blood. These receptor sequences come from a man aged 50 to 59 with active COVID-19.

The chain couples TRBV4-1 to TRBJ1-2, with a weak D call TRBD1 (6 bases). The V and J ends lost 0 bases and 7 bases respectively, with 15 bases between them. CDR3 length: 15 amino acids. Germline V gives CDR1 MGHRA, CDR2 YSYEKL. This CDR3 is CASSQEGDRRGGYTF. The CDR3 bases are TGCGCCAGCAGCCAAGAGGGTGACAGGAGAGGTGGCTACACCTTC.

The V call is TRBV6-1, the J call TRBJ2-7, with 8 bases aligning to TRBD1. V gave up 2 bases and J gave up 3 bases; unmatched junction bases: 3. Germline CDR1 and CDR2: MNHNS and SASEGT. The CDR3 contains 14 residues. CDR3: CASSEYRGNYEQYF. CDR3 nucleotides: TGTGCCAGCAGTGAATACAGGGGGAACTACGAGCAGTACTTC.

The gene calls are TRBV5-4 and TRBJ2-1; no reliable D call. V was clipped by 2 bases and J by 0 bases, with 9 bases between them. CDR1 is SGHNT and CDR2 is YYREEE in the germline V gene (reference sequence). The CDR3 consists of 15 residues. CDR3 nucleotides: TGTGCCAGCAGCTTACCCCACGGCTCCTACAATGAGCAGTTCTTC. Translation gives CASSLPHGSYNEQFF. The full variable domain, in which reference TRBV5-4 and TRBJ2-1 provide the parts outside the CDR3, is ETGVTQSPTHLIKTRGQQVTLRCSSQSGHNTVSWYQQALGQGPQFIFQYYREEENGRGNFPPRFSGLQFPNYSSELNVNALELDDSALYLCASSLPHGSYNEQFFGPGTRLTVL.

By sample fraction, this clone is medium-sized. This chain joins TRBV28 and TRBJ1-5, with 10 bases aligning to TRBD1. J gave up 4 bases and V 3 bases, and 3 bases lay outside the gene matches. The germline CDR1 and CDR2 sequences are MDHEN and SYDVKM. The CDR3 is 15 amino acids. DNA for the CDR3: TGTGCCAGCAGTTTCTGGGGACAGGGGAATCAGCCCCAGCATTTT. Translating gives CASSFWGQGNQPQHF. Together with reference TRBV28 and TRBJ1-5, the CDR3 gives the full variable domain: DVKVTQSSRYLVKRTGEKVFLECVQDMDHENMFWYRQDPGLGLRLIYFSYDVKMKEKGDIPEGYSVSREKKERFSLILESASTNQTSMYLCASSFWGQGNQPQHFGDGTRLSIL.

V usage is TRBV7-3 and J usage is TRBJ2-1; 8 bases line up with TRBD2. Per germline, CDR1 SGHTA and CDR2 FQGTGA. The V gene end was trimmed by 5 bases and the J gene end by 2 bases; junction bases not matched to a gene: 5. CDR3 size: 15 residues. CDR3 nucleotides: TGTGCCAGCAGCCTCAGCGGGAGCACCTACAATGAGCAGTTCTTC. This codes for CASSLSGSTYNEQFF.

The J gene is TRBJ1-2, the V gene TRBV14; D unresolved. V lost 2 bases and J 2 bases, leaving 6 bases between the germline ends. The CDR3 totals 13 residues. Per the germline V gene, CDR1 is SGHDN and CDR2 is FVKESK. The CDR3 reads CASSQSQNYGYTF. For the CDR3, the DNA is TGTGCCAGCAGCCAATCCCAAAACTATGGCTACACCTTC.

The chain joins TRBV10-1 to TRBJ2-7; TRBD1 aligns across 10 bases. The CDR3 spans 15 residues. V lost 0 bases and J lost 5; bases outside the gene matches: 4. Germline V gene sequence: CDR1 WNHNN, CDR2 SYGVQD (reference sequence). The CDR3 reads CASSESGTGVDEQYF. CDR3 nucleotides: TGCGCCAGCAGTGAGTCCGGGACAGGGGTAGACGAGCAGTACTTC.